This T cell receptor beta chain was obtained from a study of blood T cell repertoires in COVID-19 (dated by TCRdb to about 2020). With regard to the full study: Samples from collaborators originated in the United States, Italy and Spain and spanned both the acute and convalescent phases of COVID-19. Nearly every sample came with metadata listing a de-identified subject ID, COVID-19 status, age in years and sex. The material from the prospective study consisted of cDNA or gDNA derived from T cells, B-cell-depleted T cells, or PBMCs. The repertoires were released in a freely available public database meant as a resource for research on the immune response to SARS-CoV-2. Samples were obtained from the ongoing ImmuneRACE study (first 160 participants) and from some 1,200 subjects provided by 6 global collaborators. Where HLA class I and class II types were available, the types were taken from metadata supplied by the sample provider, not from assay-based typing. Subjects who had been exposed to COVID-19, were actively infected with it, or had recovered from it provided the deeply sampled blood TCRbeta repertoires that made up the dataset. The paper's findings and limits, for the study overall: Clinical and demographic metadata were provided uncurated, with the amount varying by source and participant.

Each collaborating institution followed its own protocols to collect whole blood in K2EDTA tubes. For TCRbeta analysis, collaborators shipped samples in one of three forms: frozen whole blood, isolated PBMCs, or DNA extracted from either of those sample types. As to this clone: The antigen it binds to is not known. No much larger clone exists at a distance of one base, and base qualities are not known.

CDR1 is given as LNHDA and CDR2 as SQIVND, both from the germline V gene (reference sequence). CDR3 length: 13 amino acids, cysteine to phenylalanine. The DNA shown is the 39-base CDR3, in frame from base 1. Trimming takes 5 bases from V and 0 bases from J, and the germline ends sit 7 bases apart. TCRbeta CDR3 regions were amplified from genomic DNA using the immunoSEQ Assay, a bias-controlled multiplex PCR. Concerning the study's data processing: Nucleated cell counts per sample were estimated from amplification of reference gene primers within the assay. To quantify the absolute abundance of each unique TCRbeta CDR3 rearrangement, sequence reads were collapsed and filtered. For each sample, productive Simpson clonality was calculated by taking the square root of Simpson's diversity index across productive rearrangements. TCRdb mirrors the immuneACCESS table, restricted to in-frame sequences. Some clones are absent from its copies; in checked studies, under half trace to an unresolved V gene, and the reason for the others is unknown. V and J calls and clone size are as listed in that table; D and trimming were resolved from the DNA. This sample has about 180,000 clones in its table, and about nine tenths of those were observed once. Roughly 3.7% of the sample lies in the top ten.

Material: peripheral blood. This chain is built from TRBV19 and TRBJ1-1, and perhaps TRBD1 as D gene, on 6 matching bases. The sequence came from a woman aged 25-40 years with acute or convalescent COVID-19. The CDR3 reads as follows: CASSGTMNTEAFF. The nucleotide sequence is TGTGCCAGTAGTGGGACAATGAACACTGAAGCTTTCTTT.